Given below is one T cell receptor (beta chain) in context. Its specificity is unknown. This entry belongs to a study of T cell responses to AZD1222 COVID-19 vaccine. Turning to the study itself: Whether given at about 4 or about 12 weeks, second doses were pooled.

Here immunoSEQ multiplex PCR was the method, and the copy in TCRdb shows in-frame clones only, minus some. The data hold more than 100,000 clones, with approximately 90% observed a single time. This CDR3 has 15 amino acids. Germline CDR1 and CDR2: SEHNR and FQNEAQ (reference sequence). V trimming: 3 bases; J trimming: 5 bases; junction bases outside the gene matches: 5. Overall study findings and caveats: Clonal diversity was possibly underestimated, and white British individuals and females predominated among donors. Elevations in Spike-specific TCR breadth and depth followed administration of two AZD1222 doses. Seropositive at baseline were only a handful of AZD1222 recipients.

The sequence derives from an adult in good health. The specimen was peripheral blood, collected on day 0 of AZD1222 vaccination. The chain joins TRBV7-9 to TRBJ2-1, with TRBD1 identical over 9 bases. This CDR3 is CASSFLRQGDNEQFF. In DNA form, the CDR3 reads TGTGCCAGCAGCTTCTTAAGACAGGGGGACAATGAGCAGTTCTTC. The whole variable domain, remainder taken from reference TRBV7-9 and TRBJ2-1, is DTGVSQNPRHKITKRGQNVTFRCDPISEHNRLYWYRQTLGQGPEFLTYFQNEAQLEKSRLLSDRFSAERPKGSFSTLEIQRTEQGDSAMYLCASSFLRQGDNEQFFGPGTRLTVL.